This record covers a single TCR beta chain. cDNA serving as the sequencing template came from extracted, reverse transcribed RNA. Clones were read by immunoSEQ multiplex PCR, and TCRdb kept only the in-frame ones, dropping some. The table includes 130,000 to 150,000 clones, around 87% detected once. This entry belongs to a study of CD8+ T cells in alopecia areata. Study-wide context: Treated patients were given 5 to 10 mg oral tofacitinib twice daily.

Peripheral blood samples and lesional scalp punch biopsies were obtained from alopecia areata patients. This CDR3 comprises 17 residues. Germline-derived CDR1 and CDR2 are SEHNR and FQNEAQ (reference sequence). Unmatched junction bases numbered 13, after V lost 3 bases and J lost 4 bases. The specimen was CD8+ T cells sorted from blood, collected at week 0. The sequence derives from a human donor with alopecia areata. The V call is TRBV7-9, the J call TRBJ2-7; 9 nucleotides match TRBD1. In DNA, the CDR3 is TGTGCCAGCAGCTTCCGGGACAGGGAAGGATCGGGATACGAGCAGTACTTC. The encoded protein is CASSFRDREGSGYEQYF.